This TCR beta chain was recorded in a study of T-cell reconstitution after alpha-beta-depleted transplantation in children. Study-wide points: At the one-year point after transplant, T-cell counts and TCRbeta diversity were found to come mostly from T cells that had been newly produced. Expanded graft clones numbering several hundred reportedly gave rise to alpha-beta T cells about two months after transplant.

Per germline, CDR1 SGHRS and CDR2 YFSETQ. V was pared by 0 bases and J by 5 bases, with 18 bases between. The CDR3 runs to 16 residues. This clonotype was recorded many times. What it binds is not known. Unique molecular identifiers were incorporated when the TCRbeta library was constructed. TCRdb processed the PCR reads anew with MiXCR; each CDR3 protein has one entry. Of fewer than 1 million distinct CDR3 sequences listed, 15% to 20% were seen once; the top ten hold 5%. The rearrangement joins TRBV5-1 to TRBJ2-7, with a tentative D call TRBD1 (7 bases). This sequence was found in a male patient younger than 18 who had a stem cell transplant for acute lymphoblastic leukemia, so the T cells may come from the graft donor. The specimen was PBMCs, mostly from graft donor cells, collected 360 days after TCRalphabeta/CD19-depleted stem cell transplant. CDR3 DNA sequence: TGCGCCAGCAGCTTGGAGTTTAGACAGGGAGGCGACGAGCAGTACTTC. Its protein is CASSLEFRQGGDEQYF.